Presented here are 21 T cell receptor beta chains from one specimen sequenced in a study of T cells in Graves' hyperthyroidism and ophthalmopathy. Researchers amplified the TCR beta CDR3 regions from RNA transcripts. Using the HTBI primer set, a first-round RT-PCR was run on the TCR CDR3. TCRdb re-called the multiplex PCR reads with MiXCR, one entry per CDR3 protein. The sample consists of 280,000 or so distinct CDR3 sequences, approximately 14% of them appearing once. Sequenced: blood. The receptors come from a woman aged 45 to 65 with Graves' hyperthyroidism that later progressed to Graves' ophthalmopathy.

This clonotype was counted a few times. This sequence joins TRBV5-6 and TRBJ2-7; the D is unclear. The CDR3 consists of 13 residues. Germline CDR1 reads SGHDT; CDR2 reads YYEEEE. Trimming stripped 0 bases from V and 5 bases from J, with 9 bases between. The DNA for the CDR3 is TGTGCCAGCAGCTTGGTCCCAAGGGACGAGCAGTACTTC. Its translation: CASSLVPRDEQYF.

In this sample, this clonotype turned up a few times. The gene calls are TRBV18 and TRBJ1-5, with no clear D. Germline CDR1 KGHSH, CDR2 LQKENI. The germline V and J ends were trimmed by 2 bases and 7 bases, with 9 bases remaining between them. The CDR3 has 13 amino acids. The CDR3 loop reads CASSPSIEQPQHF. The CDR3 nucleotides are TGTGCCAGCTCACCATCTATCGAGCAGCCCCAGCATTTT.

This clonotype has a count of ten or more. The chain joins TRBV10-3 to TRBJ2-2, with 10 bases that match TRBD1. Germline assignment: CDR1 ENHRY and CDR2 SYGVKD. V shed 8 bases, J shed 0 bases, and the junction held 6 bases outside the gene matches. CDR3 length: 16 residues. CDR3 region: CAILPGTGANTGELFF. CDR3 coding DNA: TGTGCCATCCTTCCCGGGACAGGGGCGAACACCGGGGAGCTGTTTTTT.

As to this clonotype: A much larger clone differs by one base, so this may be a read error. The chain has TRBV2 and TRBJ2-1, with D tentatively TRBD2 (5 bases). CDR1 is SNHLY, CDR2 FYNNEI, per germline. The CDR3 contains 13 residues. The chain's CDR3 is CASSPLAINEQSF. CDR3 coding DNA: TGTGCCAGCAGTCCCCTAGCTATCAATGAGCAGTCCTTC.

This clonotype appeared many times. The V and J genes are TRBV5-1 and TRBJ2-7; 9 positions match TRBD1. CDR1 and CDR2 from the germline V gene are SGHRS and YFSETQ. Losses at the gene ends were 4 bases for V and 3 bases for J; bases not matched to a gene: 5. The CDR3 runs 14 residues. The DNA of the CDR3 is TGCGCCAGCAGCAGGGACAGGGACTACTACGAGCAGTACTTC. Amino acids: CASSRDRDYYEQYF.

This clonotype was observed many times. The chain is built from TRBV28 and TRBJ1-1, with D possibly being TRBD1 (6 bases). Germline V gene sequence: CDR1 MDHEN, CDR2 SYDVKM. CDR3 length: 11 amino acids. Trimming removed 6 bases from V and 7 bases from J, with 9 bases in between. The CDR3 reads CASRYRVEAFF. As DNA, the CDR3 is TGTGCCAGCAGGTACAGGGTTGAAGCTTTCTTT.

About this clonotype: Germline is not matched at one junction end, which may reflect a read error. The J gene is TRBJ2-1, the V gene TRBV27; D remains unclear. From germline, CDR1 is MNHEY and CDR2 SMNVEV (reference sequence). The CDR3 length is 15 residues. The CDR3 reads CASSPMGGAYNGQFF. For the CDR3, the DNA is TGTGCCAGCAGCCCGATGGGCGGAGCCTACAATGGGCAGTTCTTC.

Only a few counts were recorded for this clonotype. The CDR3 ends on some other residue instead of the conserved phenylalanine or tryptophan, so this is likely a read error. The genes are TRBV9 and TRBJ2-3; the match to TRBD2 covers 15 bases. The V gene's germline CDR1 is SGDLS and CDR2 YYNGEE. This CDR3 spans 20 amino acids. DNA of the CDR3: TGCGCCAGCAGCCCACCCGGACTAGCGGGAGGGCCTAGGAAGGCAGATACGCAGTATCTT. Its translation is CASSPPGLAGGPRKADTQYL.

The rearrangement links TRBV28 to TRBJ2-7; 9 bases are shared with TRBD1. The CDR3 has 14 amino acids. J lost 5 bases, V lost 6 bases, and 8 bases had no gene match. Germline loops: CDR1 MDHEN, CDR2 SYDVKM. The CDR3 loop reads CASSPRTGAHEQYF. The CDR3 nucleotides read TGTGCCAGCAGCCCCCGGACAGGGGCCCACGAGCAGTACTTC.

At least ten counts were recorded for this clonotype. The chain links TRBV27 to TRBJ2-4; D is unresolved. CDR1 and CDR2 from the germline V gene are MNHEY and SMNVEV (reference sequence). The CDR3 has 14 residues. V was clipped by 4 bases and J by 0 bases, with 7 bases between them. This CDR3 is CASSSWLAKNIQYF. The CDR3 DNA is TGTGCCAGCAGTTCATGGTTAGCCAAAAACATTCAGTACTTC.

At least ten counts were recorded for this clonotype. The CDR3 nucleotides read TGCGCCAGCAGCTTTGCAGGATCTGGCACAGATACGCAGTATTTT. Its translation is CASSFAGSGTDTQYF. The chain recombines TRBV5-1 with TRBJ2-3; unclear D gene. The CDR3 covers 15 residues. Trimming took off 2 bases at V and 1 base at J, with 11 bases between the two ends. Germline V gene sequence: CDR1 SGHRS, CDR2 YFSETQ.

The rearrangement links TRBV5-5 to TRBJ1-2; no reliable D call. In germline, CDR1 is SGHKS, CDR2 YYEKEE (reference sequence). Trimming left V 4 bases short and J 6 bases short, with 10 bases between. This CDR3 contains 12 residues. CDR3 sequence: CASSAQNDGYTF. The CDR3, as DNA: TGTGCCAGCAGCGCCCAAAATGATGGCTACACCTTC.

In DNA, the CDR3 is TGTGCCAGCAGACCTCCGGGACTAGCGGGCTTCTGGTGGGAGACCCAGTACTTC. Translated, it gives CASRPPGLAGFWWETQYF. This rearrangement joins TRBV6-1 to TRBJ2-5; the match to TRBD2 covers 12 bases. Germline V gene sequence: CDR1 MNHNS, CDR2 SASEGT. This CDR3 is 18 amino acids long. With 6 bases clipped from V and 5 bases from J, the junction kept 16 bases outside the gene matches.

The sample holds a few counts of this clonotype. This chain joins TRBV29-1 and TRBJ2-1; 7 bases agree with TRBD2. J lost 0 bases, V lost 4 bases, and 6 bases had no gene match. Per the germline V gene, CDR1 is SQVTM and CDR2 is ANQGSEA. There are 15 residues in the CDR3. In nucleotides, the CDR3 is TGCAGCGTTGCCGGACTAGATGGCTCCTACAATGAGCAGTTCTTC. Protein product: CSVAGLDGSYNEQFF.

At least ten counts were recorded for this clonotype. The chain combines TRBV3-1 with TRBJ2-7; D gene ambiguous. CDR3 size: 13 residues. V was shortened by 1 base and J by 2 bases, with 6 bases between the two germline ends. CDR1 and CDR2 from the germline V gene are LGHDT and YNNKEL (reference sequence). CDR3 residues: CASSQGRPYEQYF. In nucleotides, the CDR3 is TGTGCCAGCAGCCAAGGCAGGCCCTACGAGCAGTACTTC.

There are many counts of this clonotype. V and J are TRBV2 and TRBJ1-1; D might be TRBD1 (6 bases). CDR1 is SNHLY, CDR2 FYNNEI, per germline. The V and J ends lost 6 bases and 5 bases respectively, with 22 bases between them. This CDR3 is 16 amino acids long. For the CDR3, the DNA is TGTGCCAGCAGCCGAGGGGGTGCAGGGGAGAGGACTGAAGCTTTCTTT. This codes for CASSRGGAGERTEAFF.

This clonotype was found many times. The chain has TRBV12-3 or TRBV12-4 and TRBJ2-1, with 9 bases identical to TRBD2. V shed 2 bases and J 8 bases; nucleotides not matched to a gene: 19. This CDR3 is built from 19 residues. The CDR3 DNA sequence: TGTGCCAGCAGTTTATGGTCTTGGGGGCGGGAGGGCCAGATAGATGAGCAGTTCTTC. Translated: CASSLWSWGREGQIDEQFF.

To note about this clonotype: This is likely a read error, given that the CDR3 carries no conserved phenylalanine or tryptophan at its end. No DNA is shown, since the ends of the CDR3 on it are uncertain; the CDR3 is the one TCRdb lists. The V gene is TRBV7-8, the J gene TRBJ2-7; the D segment call TRBD1 is taken from the table without a DNA check. CDR1 is SGHVS, CDR2 FQNEAQ, per germline. The CDR3 is 8 residues long, counting both termini. The CDR3 loop is CASSLGDR.

The chain has TRBV5-5 and TRBJ2-2; possible D gene TRBD2, 6 bases. The V end was cut by 7 bases, the J end by 3 bases, with 10 bases between. CDR1 SGHKS and CDR2 YYEKEE come from the germline V gene (reference sequence). The CDR3 totals 13 residues. In DNA, the CDR3 is TGTGCCAGCGAGCGGAGGGACACCGGGGAGCTGTTTTTT. Translation: CASERRDTGELFF.

About this clonotype: Being one base from a much bigger clone, this may be a read error. V is TRBV11-2 and J is TRBJ2-1; tentative D call: TRBD2 (5 bases). Trimming left V 5 bases short and J 2 bases short, with 13 bases between. Germline loops: CDR1 SGHAT, CDR2 FQNNGV. The CDR3 totals 15 residues. This chain's CDR3 is CASSDGVSTYNEQFF. The CDR3 DNA is TGTGCCAGCAGCGACGGGGTTTCGACCTACAATGAGCAGTTCTTC.

This rearrangement joins TRBV6-1 to TRBJ1-2, with 7 bases identical to TRBD1. This CDR3 has 12 residues. V lost 8 bases to trimming and J lost 8 bases; unmatched junction nucleotides: 8. Germline V lookup: CDR1 MNHNS, CDR2 SASEGT. The CDR3 DNA is TGTGCCAGCTATAACAGGGGTCGCGGCTACACCTTC. Residues: CASYNRGRGYTF.